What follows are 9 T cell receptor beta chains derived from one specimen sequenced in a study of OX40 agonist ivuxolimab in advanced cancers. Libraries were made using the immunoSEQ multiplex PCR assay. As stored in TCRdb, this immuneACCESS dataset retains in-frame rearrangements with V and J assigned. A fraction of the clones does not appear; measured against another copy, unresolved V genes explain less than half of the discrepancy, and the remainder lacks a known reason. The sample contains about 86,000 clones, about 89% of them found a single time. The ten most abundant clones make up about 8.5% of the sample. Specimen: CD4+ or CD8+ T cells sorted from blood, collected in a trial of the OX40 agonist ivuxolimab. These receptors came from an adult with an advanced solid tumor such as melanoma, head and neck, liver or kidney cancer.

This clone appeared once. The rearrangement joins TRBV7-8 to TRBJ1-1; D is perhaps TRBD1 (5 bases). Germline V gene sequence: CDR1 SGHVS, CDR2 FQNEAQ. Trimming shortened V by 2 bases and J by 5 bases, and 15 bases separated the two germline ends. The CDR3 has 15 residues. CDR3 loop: CASSLLTGRGTEAFF. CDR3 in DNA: TGTGCCAGCAGCTTACTTACAGGCCGGGGGACTGAAGCTTTCTTT.

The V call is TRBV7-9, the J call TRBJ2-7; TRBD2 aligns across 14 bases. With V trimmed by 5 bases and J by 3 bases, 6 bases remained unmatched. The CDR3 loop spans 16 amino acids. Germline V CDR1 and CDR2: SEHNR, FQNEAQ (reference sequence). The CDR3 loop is CASSLAGTSGGYEQYF. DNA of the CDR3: TGTGCCAGCAGCCTCGCCGGGACTAGCGGGGGCTACGAGCAGTACTTC.

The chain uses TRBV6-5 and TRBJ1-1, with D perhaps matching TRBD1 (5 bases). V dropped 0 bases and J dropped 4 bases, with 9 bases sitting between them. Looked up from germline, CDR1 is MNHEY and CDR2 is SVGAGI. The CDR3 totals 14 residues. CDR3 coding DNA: TGTGCCAGCAGTTACTCGACCGGGGGCACTGAAGCTTTCTTT. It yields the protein CASSYSTGGTEAFF.

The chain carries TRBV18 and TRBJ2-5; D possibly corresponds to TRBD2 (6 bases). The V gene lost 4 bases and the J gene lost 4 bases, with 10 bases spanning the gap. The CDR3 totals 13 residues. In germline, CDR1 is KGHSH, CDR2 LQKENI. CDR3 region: CASSLGGPETQYF. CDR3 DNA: TGTGCCAGCTCACTCGGAGGGCCAGAGACCCAGTACTTC.

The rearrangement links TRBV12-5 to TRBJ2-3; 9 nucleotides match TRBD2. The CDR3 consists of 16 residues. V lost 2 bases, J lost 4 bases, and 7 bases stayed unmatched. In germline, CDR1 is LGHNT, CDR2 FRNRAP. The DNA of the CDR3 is TGTGCTAGTGGTTTGTCGCAAGCGGGAGGAGCAGATACGCAGTATTTT. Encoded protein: CASGLSQAGGADTQYF.

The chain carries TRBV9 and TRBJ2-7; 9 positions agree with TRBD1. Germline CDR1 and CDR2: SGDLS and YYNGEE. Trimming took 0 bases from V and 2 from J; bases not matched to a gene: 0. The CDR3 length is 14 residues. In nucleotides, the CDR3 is TGTGCCAGCAGCGTAGGGGACAGGGCCTACGAGCAGTACTTC. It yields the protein CASSVGDRAYEQYF.

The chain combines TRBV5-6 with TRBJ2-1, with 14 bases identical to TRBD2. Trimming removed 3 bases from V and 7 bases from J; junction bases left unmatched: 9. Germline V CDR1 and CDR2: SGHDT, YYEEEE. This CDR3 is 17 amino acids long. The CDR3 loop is CASSYLLGTSGSNEQFF. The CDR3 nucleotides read TGTGCCAGCAGCTACTTATTAGGGACTAGCGGGAGTAATGAGCAGTTCTTC.

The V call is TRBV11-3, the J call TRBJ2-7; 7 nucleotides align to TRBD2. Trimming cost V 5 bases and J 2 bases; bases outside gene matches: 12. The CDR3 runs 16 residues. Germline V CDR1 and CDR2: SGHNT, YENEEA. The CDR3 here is CASSPGGERGPYEQYF. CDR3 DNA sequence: TGTGCCAGCAGCCCAGGTGGCGAGCGGGGTCCCTACGAGCAGTACTTC.

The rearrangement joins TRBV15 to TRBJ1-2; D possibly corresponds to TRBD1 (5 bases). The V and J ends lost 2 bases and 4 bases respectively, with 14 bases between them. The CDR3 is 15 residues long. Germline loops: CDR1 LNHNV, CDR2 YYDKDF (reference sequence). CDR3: CATSRNRGVLYGYTF. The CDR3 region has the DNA TGTGCCACCAGCAGAAACCGAGGGGTCCTCTATGGCTACACCTTC.